This T cell receptor (beta chain) stems from a study of blood T cell repertoires in COVID-19. Study as a whole: There were acute and convalescent COVID-19 samples, and they came from the United States, Italy and Spain.

Grouping used clinical history reported by participants in a survey and questionnaire. For recovered donors of Cohort 3, there were two negative PCRs, clearance, or symptom resolution. Clones were read by immunoSEQ multiplex PCR, and TCRdb kept only the in-frame ones, dropping some. The table records roughly 360,000 clones, roughly 87% of them present only once. Germline CDR1 is SGHKS and CDR2 is YYEKEE (reference sequence). The CDR3 covers 15 residues. Trimming took 0 bases from V and 3 from J; bases not matched to a gene: 5. Sequenced sample: PBMCs or T cells enriched from blood (not recorded which). The receptor was derived from a woman in her forties or fifties who had recovered from COVID-19. The chain couples TRBV5-5 to TRBJ2-7; TRBD1 aligns across 8 bases. CDR3 loop: CASSLDTGGNYEQYF. DNA of the CDR3: TGTGCCAGCAGCTTGGATACAGGGGGAAACTACGAGCAGTACTTC.